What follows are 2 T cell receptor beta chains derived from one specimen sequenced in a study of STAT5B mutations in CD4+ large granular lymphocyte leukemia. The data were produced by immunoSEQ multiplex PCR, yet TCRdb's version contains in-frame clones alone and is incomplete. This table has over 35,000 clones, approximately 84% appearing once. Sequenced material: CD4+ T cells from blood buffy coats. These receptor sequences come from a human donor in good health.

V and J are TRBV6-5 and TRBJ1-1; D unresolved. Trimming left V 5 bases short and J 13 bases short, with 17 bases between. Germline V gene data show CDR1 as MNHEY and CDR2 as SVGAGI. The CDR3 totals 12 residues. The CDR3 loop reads CASSEVESRGFF. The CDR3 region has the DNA TGTGCCAGCAGTGAAGTAGAATCTCGGGGTTTCTTT.

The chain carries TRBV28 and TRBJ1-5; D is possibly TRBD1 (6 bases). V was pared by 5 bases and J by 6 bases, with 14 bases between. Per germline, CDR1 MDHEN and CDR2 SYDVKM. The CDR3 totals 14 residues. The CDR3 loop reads CASSTNRDSQPQHF. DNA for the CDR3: TGTGCCAGCAGTACAAACAGGGACTCTCAGCCCCAGCATTTT.